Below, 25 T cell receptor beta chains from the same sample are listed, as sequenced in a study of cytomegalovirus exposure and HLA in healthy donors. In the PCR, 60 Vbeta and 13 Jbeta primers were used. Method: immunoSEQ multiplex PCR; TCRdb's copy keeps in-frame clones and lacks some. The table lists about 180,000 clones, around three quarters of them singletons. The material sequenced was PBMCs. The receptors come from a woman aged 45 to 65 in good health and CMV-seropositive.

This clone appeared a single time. The CDR3 DNA reads TGTGCCAGTAGGGTAGCGGGGGGGCTTAATGAGCAGTTCTTC. Amino acids: CASRVAGGLNEQFF. The chain uses TRBV19 and TRBJ2-1, with TRBD2 identical over 11 bases. The germline CDR1 and CDR2 sequences are LNHDA and SQIVND (reference sequence). V trimming: 6 bases; J trimming: 7 bases; junction bases outside the gene matches: 5. This CDR3 contains 14 residues. The full variable domain, completed using reference TRBV19 and TRBJ2-1, is DGGITQSPKYLFRKEGQNVTLSCEQNLNHDAMYWYRQDPGQGLRLIYYSQIVNDFQKGDIAEGYSVSREKKESFPLTVTSAQKNPTAFYLCASRVAGGLNEQFFGPGTRLTVL.

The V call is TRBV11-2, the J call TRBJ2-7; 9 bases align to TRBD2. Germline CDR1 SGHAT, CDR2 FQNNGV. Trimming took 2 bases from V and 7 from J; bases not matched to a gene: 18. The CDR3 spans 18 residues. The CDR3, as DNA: TGTGCCAGCAGCTTAACTGCGGGCGGCGGGAGGGCCGGTATAGAGCAGTACTTC. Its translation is CASSLTAGGGRAGIEQYF.

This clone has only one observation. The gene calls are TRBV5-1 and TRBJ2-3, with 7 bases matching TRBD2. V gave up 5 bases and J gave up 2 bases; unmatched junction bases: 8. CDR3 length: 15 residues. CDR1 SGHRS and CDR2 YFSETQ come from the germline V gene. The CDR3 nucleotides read TGCGCCAGCAGTTTAACTAGCGAGTACACAGATACGCAGTATTTT. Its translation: CASSLTSEYTDTQYF.

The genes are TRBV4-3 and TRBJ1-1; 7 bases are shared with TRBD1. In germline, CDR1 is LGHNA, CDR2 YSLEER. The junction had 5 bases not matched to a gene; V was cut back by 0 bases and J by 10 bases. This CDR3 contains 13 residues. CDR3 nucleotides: TGCGCCAGCAGCCAAGAAAGGGGGCTCACAGCTTTCTTT. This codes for CASSQERGLTAFF.

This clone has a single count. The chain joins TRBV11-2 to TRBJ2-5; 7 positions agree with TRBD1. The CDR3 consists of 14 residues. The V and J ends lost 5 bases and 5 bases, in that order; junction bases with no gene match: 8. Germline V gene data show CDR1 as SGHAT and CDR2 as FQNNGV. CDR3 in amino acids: CASSPPTGRETQYF. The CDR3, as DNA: TGTGCCAGCAGCCCACCGACAGGGCGCGAGACCCAGTACTTC.

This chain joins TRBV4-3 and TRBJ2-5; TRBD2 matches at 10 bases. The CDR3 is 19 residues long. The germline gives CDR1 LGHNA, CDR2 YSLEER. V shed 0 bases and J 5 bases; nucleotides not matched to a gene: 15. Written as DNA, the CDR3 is TGCGCCAGCAGCCAAGAGCCTGTTGGTAGCGGGAGGTCGGGGGAGACCCAGTACTTC. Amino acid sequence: CASSQEPVGSGRSGETQYF.

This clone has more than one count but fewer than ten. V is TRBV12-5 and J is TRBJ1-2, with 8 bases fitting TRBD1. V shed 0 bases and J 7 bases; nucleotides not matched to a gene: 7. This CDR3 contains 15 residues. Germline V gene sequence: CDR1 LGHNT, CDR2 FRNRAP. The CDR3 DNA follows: TGTGCTAGTGGTTTGGTACCCGACAGGGGCTCTGGCTACACCTTC. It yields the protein CASGLVPDRGSGYTF.

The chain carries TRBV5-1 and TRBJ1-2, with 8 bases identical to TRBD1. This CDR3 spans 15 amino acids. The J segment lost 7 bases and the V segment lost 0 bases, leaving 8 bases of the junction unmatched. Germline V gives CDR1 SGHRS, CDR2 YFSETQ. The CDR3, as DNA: TGCGCCAGCAGCTTGGGGGGCCAGGGGGCTGGTGGCTACACCTTC. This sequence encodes CASSLGGQGAGGYTF.

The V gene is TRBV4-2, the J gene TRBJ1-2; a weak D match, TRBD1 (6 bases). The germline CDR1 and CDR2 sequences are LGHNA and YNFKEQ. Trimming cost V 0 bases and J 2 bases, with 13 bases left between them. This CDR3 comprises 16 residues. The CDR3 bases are TGTGCCAGCAGCCAAGATATTAACAGGGTGAACTATGGCTACACCTTC. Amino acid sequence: CASSQDINRVNYGYTF.

CDR3 amino acids: CASSLGQILSYEQYF. CDR3 in DNA: TGCGCCAGCAGCTTGGGACAGATCCTTTCCTACGAGCAGTACTTC. The J gene is TRBJ2-7, the V gene TRBV5-1; a weak D match, TRBD1 (5 bases). The CDR3 extends over 15 amino acids. Trimming removed 0 bases at V and 1 base at J, with 11 bases between. Looked up from germline, CDR1 is SGHRS and CDR2 is YFSETQ.

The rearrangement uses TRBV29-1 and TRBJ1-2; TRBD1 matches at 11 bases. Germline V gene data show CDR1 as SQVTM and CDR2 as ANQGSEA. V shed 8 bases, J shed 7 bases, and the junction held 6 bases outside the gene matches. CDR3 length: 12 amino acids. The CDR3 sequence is CSFWTGGGGYTF. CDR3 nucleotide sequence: TGCAGCTTCTGGACAGGGGGCGGTGGCTACACCTTC.

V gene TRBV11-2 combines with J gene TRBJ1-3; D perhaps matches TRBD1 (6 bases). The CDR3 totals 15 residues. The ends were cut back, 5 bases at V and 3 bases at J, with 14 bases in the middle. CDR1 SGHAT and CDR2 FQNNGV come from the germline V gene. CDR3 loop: CASSTLGAVGNTIYF. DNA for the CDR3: TGTGCCAGCAGCACCCTGGGGGCAGTTGGAAACACCATATATTTT.

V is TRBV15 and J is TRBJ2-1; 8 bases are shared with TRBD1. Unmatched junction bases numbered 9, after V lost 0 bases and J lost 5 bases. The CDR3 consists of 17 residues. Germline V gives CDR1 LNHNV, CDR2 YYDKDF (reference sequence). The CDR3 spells CATSRDRAGTGNNEQFF. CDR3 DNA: TGTGCCACCAGCAGAGATAGGGCCGGGACAGGCAACAATGAGCAGTTCTTC. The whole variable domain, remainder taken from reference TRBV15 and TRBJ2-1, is DAMVIQNPRYQVTQFGKPVTLSCSQTLNHNVMYWYQQKSSQAPKLLFHYYDKDFNNEADTPDNFQSRRPNTSFCFLDIRSPGLGDTAMYLCATSRDRAGTGNNEQFFGPGTRLTVL.

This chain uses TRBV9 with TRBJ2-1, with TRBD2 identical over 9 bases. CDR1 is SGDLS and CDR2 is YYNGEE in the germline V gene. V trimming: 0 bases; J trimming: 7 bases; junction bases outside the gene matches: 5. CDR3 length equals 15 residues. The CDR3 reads CASSVESGGFNEQFF. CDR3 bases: TGTGCCAGCAGCGTAGAAAGCGGGGGGTTTAATGAGCAGTTCTTC.

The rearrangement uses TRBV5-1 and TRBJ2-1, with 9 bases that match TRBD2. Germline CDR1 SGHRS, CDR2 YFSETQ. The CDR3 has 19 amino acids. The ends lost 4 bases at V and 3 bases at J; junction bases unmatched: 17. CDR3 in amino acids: CASSLTPGTSRGFYNEQFF. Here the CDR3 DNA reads TGCGCCAGCAGCCTAACGCCCGGGACTAGCCGAGGGTTCTACAATGAGCAGTTCTTC.

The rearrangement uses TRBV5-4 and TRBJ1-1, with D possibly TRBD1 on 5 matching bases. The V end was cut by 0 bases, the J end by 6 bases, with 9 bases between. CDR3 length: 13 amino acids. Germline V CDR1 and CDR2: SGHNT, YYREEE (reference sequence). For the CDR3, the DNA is TGTGCCAGCAGCTTGGCCCGGGACTCTGAAGCTTTCTTT. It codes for CASSLARDSEAFF.

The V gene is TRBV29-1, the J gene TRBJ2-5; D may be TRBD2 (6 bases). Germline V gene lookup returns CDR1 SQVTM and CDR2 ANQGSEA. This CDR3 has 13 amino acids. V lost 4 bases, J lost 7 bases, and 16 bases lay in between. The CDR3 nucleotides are TGCAGCGTTGGAGAGGGGCTCGGGGGGACCCAGTACTTC. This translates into CSVGEGLGGTQYF.

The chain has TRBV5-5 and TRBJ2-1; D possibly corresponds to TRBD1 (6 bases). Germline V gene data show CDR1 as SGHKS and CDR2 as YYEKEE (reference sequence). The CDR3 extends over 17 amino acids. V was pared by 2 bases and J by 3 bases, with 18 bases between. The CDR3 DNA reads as TGTGCCAGCAGCTTCCCTTCCACCAGGGGCAACTACAATGAGCAGTTCTTC. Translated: CASSFPSTRGNYNEQFF.

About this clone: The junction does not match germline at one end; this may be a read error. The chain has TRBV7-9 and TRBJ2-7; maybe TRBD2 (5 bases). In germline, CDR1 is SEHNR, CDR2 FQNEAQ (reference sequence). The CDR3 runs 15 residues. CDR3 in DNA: TGTTCCAGCAGCCCGCGGTTAGGGAGCTCCTACGAGCAGTACTTC. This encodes CSSSPRLGSSYEQYF.

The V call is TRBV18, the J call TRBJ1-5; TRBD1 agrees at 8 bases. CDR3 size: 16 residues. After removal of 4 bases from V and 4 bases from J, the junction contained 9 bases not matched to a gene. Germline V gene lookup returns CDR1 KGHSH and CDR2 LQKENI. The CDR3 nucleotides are TGTGCCAGCTCACTCCTTGGACAGGGAGGGAATCAGCCCCAGCATTTT. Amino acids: CASSLLGQGGNQPQHF.

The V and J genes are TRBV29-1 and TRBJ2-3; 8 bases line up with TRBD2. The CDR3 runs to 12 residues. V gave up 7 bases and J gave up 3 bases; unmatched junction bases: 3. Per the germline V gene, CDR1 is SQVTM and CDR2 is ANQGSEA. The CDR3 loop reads CSGERGTDTQYF. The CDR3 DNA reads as TGCAGCGGAGAGCGGGGGACAGATACGCAGTATTTT.

The CDR3 loop is CASSPSIWADRRGYTF. Written as DNA, the CDR3 is TGTGCCAGCAGCCCGTCTATATGGGCGGACAGGAGGGGCTACACCTTC. This chain uses TRBV5-6 with TRBJ1-2, with 7 bases matching TRBD1. The trim removed 4 bases at V and 8 bases at J, leaving 17 bases unmatched. The length of the CDR3 is 16 residues. From germline, CDR1 is SGHDT and CDR2 YYEEEE.

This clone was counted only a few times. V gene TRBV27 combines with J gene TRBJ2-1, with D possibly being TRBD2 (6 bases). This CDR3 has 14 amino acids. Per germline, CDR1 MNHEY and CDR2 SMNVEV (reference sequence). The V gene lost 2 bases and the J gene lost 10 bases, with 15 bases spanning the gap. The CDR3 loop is CASSLVGGGAEQFF. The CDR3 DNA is TGTGCCAGCAGTTTAGTGGGAGGAGGCGCCGAGCAGTTCTTC.

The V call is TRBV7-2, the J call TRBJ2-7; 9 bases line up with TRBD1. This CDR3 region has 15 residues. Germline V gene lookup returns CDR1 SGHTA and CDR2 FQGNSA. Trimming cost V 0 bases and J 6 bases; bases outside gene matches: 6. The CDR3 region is CASSLAGQGLSEQYF. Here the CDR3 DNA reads TGTGCCAGCAGCTTAGCGGGACAGGGACTCTCCGAGCAGTACTTC.

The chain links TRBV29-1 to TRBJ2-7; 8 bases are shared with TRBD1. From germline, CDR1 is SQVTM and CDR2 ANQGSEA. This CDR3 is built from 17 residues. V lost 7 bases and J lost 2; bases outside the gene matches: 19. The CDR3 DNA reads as TGCAGCGCGAGGACAGGGAAAAATTGGGGCGCTGCCTACGAGCAGTACTTC. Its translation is CSARTGKNWGAAYEQYF.